This record looks at one T cell receptor beta chain sequence and its context. What it binds is unknown. Per germline, CDR1 LGHDT and CDR2 YNNKEL (reference sequence). V dropped 3 bases and J dropped 7 bases, with 11 bases sitting between them. The CDR3 runs to 13 residues. The data are from a study of T cell responses to AZD1222 COVID-19 vaccine. Overall study results and limits: Donors, mostly white British, included more females; clonal diversity was possibly underestimated.

Assay: immunoSEQ multiplex PCR; the TCRdb copy retains only in-frame clones and omits some. The sample lists about 120,000 clones, approximately 87% occurring once. This clonotype was obtained from an adult in good health. V gene TRBV3-1 (or the pseudogene TRBV3-2) combines with J gene TRBJ2-3; no definite D call. Sequenced here: peripheral blood, sampled on day 0 of AZD1222 vaccination. The CDR3 DNA follows: TGTGCCAGCAGCCAGGGCGGAACCTATACGCAGTATTTT. Its translation is CASSQGGTYTQYF.